The rows below give T cell receptor beta chains drawn from one sample of a study of long-term antiretroviral therapy in people with HIV. The data were produced by immunoSEQ multiplex PCR, yet TCRdb's version contains in-frame clones alone and is incomplete. The profile shows approximately 25,000 clones, 76% of them singletons. The sequenced sample was unsorted PBMCs, obtained 0.5 years after starting antiretroviral therapy. These receptors were collected from a woman aged 40 to 50 with HIV. CDR3s include the opening cysteine and the closing phenylalanine or tryptophan. A D gene is named only where the DNA matches it firmly. Not all rows give a size; the values are once, few, many and, for expanded clones, a class.

v_gene: TRBV5-1; d_gene: .; j_gene: TRBJ2-1; abundance: .; CDR3nt: TGCGCCAGCAGCTTGTCTACACCAGGCAATGAGCAGTTCTTC; CDR3aa: CASSLSTPGNEQFF
v_gene: TRBV4-1; d_gene: .; j_gene: TRBJ2-2; abundance: .; CDR3nt: TGCGCCAGCAGCCGACAGCCGGTCACCGGGGAGCTGTTTTTT; CDR3aa: CASSRQPVTGELFF
v_gene: TRBV28; d_gene: .; j_gene: TRBJ2-7; abundance: .; CDR3nt: TGTGCCAGCAGTTTGATGGCCGGGAATGCTAGGCAGTACTTC; CDR3aa: CASSLMAGNARQYF
v_gene: TRBV5-4; d_gene: TRBD1; j_gene: TRBJ1-1; abundance: few; CDR3nt: TGTGCCAGCAGCGCCGTGTATCAGGGGGCTGGCACTGAAGCTTTCTTT; CDR3aa: CASSAVYQGAGTEAFF
v_gene: TRBV18; d_gene: TRBD1; j_gene: TRBJ1-2; abundance: .; CDR3nt: TGTGCCAGCTCCCGACAGGGGACTAACTATGGCTACACCTTC; CDR3aa: CASSRQGTNYGYTF
v_gene: TRBV7-9; d_gene: .; j_gene: TRBJ2-5; abundance: .; CDR3nt: TGTGCCACCACCTCGGCAGGGCAAGAGACCCAGTACTTC; CDR3aa: CATTSAGQETQYF
v_gene: TRBV29-1; d_gene: .; j_gene: TRBJ2-1; abundance: .; CDR3nt: TGCAGCGTCCTCCGGGCCCTCTCTCAGAGTGAGCAGTTCTTC; CDR3aa: CSVLRALSQSEQFF
v_gene: TRBV27; d_gene: TRBD2; j_gene: TRBJ2-5; abundance: .; CDR3nt: TGTGCCAGCAGTTCCCCCTCGCGGGGGGGGAAACAAGAGACCCAGTACTTC; CDR3aa: CASSSPSRGGKQETQYF
v_gene: TRBV5-8; d_gene: .; j_gene: TRBJ1-5; abundance: .; CDR3nt: TGTGCCAGCAGCCCCGGGGACATTAGCAATCAGCCCCAGCATTTT; CDR3aa: CASSPGDISNQPQHF
v_gene: TRBV4-1; d_gene: .; j_gene: TRBJ2-5; abundance: .; CDR3nt: TGCGCCAGCAGCCAAGATAGGACCCAGTACTTC; CDR3aa: CASSQDRTQYF
v_gene: TRBV6-1; d_gene: .; j_gene: TRBJ1-2; abundance: .; CDR3nt: TGTGCCAGCAGCGATAGACCGGGGGCCGCGGATGGCTACACCTTC; CDR3aa: CASSDRPGAADGYTF
v_gene: TRBV30; d_gene: .; j_gene: TRBJ1-2; abundance: once; CDR3nt: TGTGCCTCGGGACGGAACTATGGCTACACCTTC; CDR3aa: CASGRNYGYTF
v_gene: TRBV29-1; d_gene: .; j_gene: TRBJ1-1; abundance: .; CDR3nt: TGCAGCGTTGAGCCTGTTGGGGGGGGAGAGGCTTTCTTT; CDR3aa: CSVEPVGGGEAFF
v_gene: TRBV15; d_gene: .; j_gene: TRBJ2-5; abundance: once; CDR3nt: TGTGCCACCAGCAGGGACAGCTTTCAAGGAAGACGGGAGACCCAGTACTTC; CDR3aa: CATSRDSFQGRRETQYF
v_gene: TRBV7-6; d_gene: .; j_gene: TRBJ2-2; abundance: .; CDR3nt: TGTGCCAGCAGCCGAGACTCGGGTCGAATAACCGGGGAGCTGTTTTTT; CDR3aa: CASSRDSGRITGELFF
v_gene: TRBV7-9; d_gene: TRBD1; j_gene: TRBJ2-5; abundance: .; CDR3nt: TGTGCCAGCAGCCTCGACGAGACAGGGGGCGCAGCCCAGTACTTC; CDR3aa: CASSLDETGGAAQYF
v_gene: TRBV19; d_gene: .; j_gene: TRBJ2-7; abundance: few; CDR3nt: TGTGCCAGTAGTATAGGCAGCTCCTACGAGCAGTACTTC; CDR3aa: CASSIGSSYEQYF
v_gene: TRBV9; d_gene: .; j_gene: TRBJ2-3; abundance: .; CDR3nt: TGTGCCAGCAGCGTAGGAAGCACAGATACGCAGTATTTT; CDR3aa: CASSVGSTDTQYF
v_gene: TRBV18; d_gene: TRBD1; j_gene: TRBJ2-3; abundance: .; CDR3nt: TGTGCCAGCTCACCACCGGTAGGGGGCTACGGCACAGATACGCAGTATTTT; CDR3aa: CASSPPVGGYGTDTQYF
v_gene: TRBV10-2; d_gene: TRBD1; j_gene: TRBJ2-3; abundance: .; CDR3nt: TGCGCCATCTTCAAACAGGGGACCGGCAGCACAGATACGCAGTATTTT; CDR3aa: CAIFKQGTGSTDTQYF
v_gene: TRBV6-5; d_gene: .; j_gene: TRBJ1-5; abundance: .; CDR3nt: TGTGCCAGCAGACTCGGGAGTAGCAATCAGCCCCAGCATTTT; CDR3aa: CASRLGSSNQPQHF
v_gene: TRBV14; d_gene: .; j_gene: TRBJ1-5; abundance: .; CDR3nt: TGTGCCAGCAGCCGGGGAGGGGATCAGCCCCAGCATTTT; CDR3aa: CASSRGGDQPQHF
v_gene: TRBV19; d_gene: TRBD1; j_gene: TRBJ2-7; abundance: large; CDR3nt: TGTGCCAGTAGTATGGGTGGGACAGAGTCCTACGAGCAGTACTTC; CDR3aa: CASSMGGTESYEQYF
v_gene: TRBV4-3; d_gene: TRBD1; j_gene: TRBJ1-2; abundance: few; CDR3nt: TGCGCCAGCAGCCCCGGACAGGAGAGACGCTTCTATGGCTACACCTTC; CDR3aa: CASSPGQERRFYGYTF
v_gene: TRBV11-1; d_gene: TRBD2; j_gene: TRBJ2-5; abundance: .; CDR3nt: TGTGCCAGCAGCCCGGGGGGGCGGGGGTCGGAGACCCAGTACTTC; CDR3aa: CASSPGGRGSETQYF
v_gene: TRBV6-5; d_gene: .; j_gene: TRBJ2-7; abundance: .; CDR3nt: TGTGCCAGCAGTCAGGGGCCCTACGAGCAGTACTTC; CDR3aa: CASSQGPYEQYF
v_gene: TRBV4-1; d_gene: TRBD1; j_gene: TRBJ2-7; abundance: .; CDR3nt: TGCGCCAGCAGCCAAGCCCCCCCCGGGACAGTTACACCTTACGAGCAGTACTTC; CDR3aa: CASSQAPPGTVTPYEQYF